This T cell receptor beta chain was identified in a study of T cells in Graves' hyperthyroidism and ophthalmopathy. Study-wide points: Within blood appeared most thyroid clonotypes that had expanded above 0.001. Progression to ophthalmopathy was predicted a median of roughly seven months early. A model using 13 V-J features told ophthalmopathy apart from stable hyperthyroidism.

The table lists this clonotype with a few counts. Its antigen remains unidentified. RNA transcripts gave rise to amplified TCR beta CDR3 regions. When the TCR CDR3 underwent first-round RT-PCR, the HTBI primer set was used. One entry per CDR3 protein results from TCRdb running MiXCR on the multiplex PCR reads. Of roughly 380,000 distinct CDR3 sequences in the sample, approximately 12% were seen once. The TCR was taken from a man aged 25 to 45 with Graves' hyperthyroidism that later progressed to Graves' ophthalmopathy. The sequencing sample was made of blood.

The CDR3 sequence is CASTLTWDSYEQYF. CDR3 sequence (DNA): TGTGCCAGCACTCTAACGTGGGACTCCTACGAGCAGTACTTC. J is TRBJ2-7 and V is TRBV28; D remains ambiguous. CDR1 and CDR2 from the germline V gene are MDHEN and SYDVKM. The CDR3 is made up of 14 amino acids. V lost 7 bases and J lost 0, with 13 bases in between.